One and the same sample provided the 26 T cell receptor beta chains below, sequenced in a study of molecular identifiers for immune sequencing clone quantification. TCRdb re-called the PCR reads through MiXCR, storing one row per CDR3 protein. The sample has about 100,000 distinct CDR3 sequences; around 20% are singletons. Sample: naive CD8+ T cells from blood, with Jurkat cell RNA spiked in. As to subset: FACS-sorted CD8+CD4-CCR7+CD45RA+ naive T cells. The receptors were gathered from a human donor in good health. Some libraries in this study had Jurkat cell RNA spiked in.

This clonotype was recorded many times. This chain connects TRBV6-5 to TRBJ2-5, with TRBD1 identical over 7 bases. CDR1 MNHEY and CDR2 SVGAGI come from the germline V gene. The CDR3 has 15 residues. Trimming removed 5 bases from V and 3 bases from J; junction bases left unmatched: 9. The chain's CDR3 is CASSATGTAKETQYF. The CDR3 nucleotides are TGTGCCAGCAGTGCCACCGGGACAGCTAAAGAGACCCAGTACTTC.

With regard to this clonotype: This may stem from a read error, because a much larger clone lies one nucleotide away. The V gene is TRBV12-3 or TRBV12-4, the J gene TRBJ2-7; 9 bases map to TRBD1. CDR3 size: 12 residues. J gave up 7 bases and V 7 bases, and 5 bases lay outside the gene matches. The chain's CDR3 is CASNYGTGEQYF. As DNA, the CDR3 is TGTGCCAGCAATTATGGGACAGGGGAGCAGTACTTC.

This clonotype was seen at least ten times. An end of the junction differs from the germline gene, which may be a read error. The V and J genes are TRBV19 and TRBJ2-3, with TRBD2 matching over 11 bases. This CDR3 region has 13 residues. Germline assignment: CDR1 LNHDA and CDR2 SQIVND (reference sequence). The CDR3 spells CASSPLAGGPIAF. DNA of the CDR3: TGTGCCAGTAGTCCGCTAGCGGGGGGCCCCATAGCCTTT.

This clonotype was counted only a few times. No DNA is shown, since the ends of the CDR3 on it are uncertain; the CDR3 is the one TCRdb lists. Here the CDR3 reads CAWAGGAERYF. The V call is TRBV30, the J call TRBJ2-7; the table names TRBD1, a call not compared with the DNA. The CDR3 spans 11 residues, counting both ends. CDR1 and CDR2 (germline): GTSNPN, SVGIG (reference sequence).

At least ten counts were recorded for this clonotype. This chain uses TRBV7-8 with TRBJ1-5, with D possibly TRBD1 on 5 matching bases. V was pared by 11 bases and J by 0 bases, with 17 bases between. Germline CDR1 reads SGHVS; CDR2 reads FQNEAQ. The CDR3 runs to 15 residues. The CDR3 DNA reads TGTGCCGGGTTTATCGGGGGAAATAGCAATCAGCCCCAGCATTTT. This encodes CAGFIGGNSNQPQHF. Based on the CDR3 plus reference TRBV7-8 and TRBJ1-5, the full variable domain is GAGVSQSPRYKVAKRGQDVALRCDPISGHVSLFWYQQALGQGPEFLTYFQNEAQLDKSGLPSDRFFAERPEGSVSTLKIQRTQQEDSAVYLCAGFIGGNSNQPQHFGDGTRLSIL.

The CDR3 DNA follows: TGTGCCAGCAGCGGGAACAATTCACCCCTCCACTTT. It encodes CASSGNNSPLHF. This rearrangement joins TRBV7-9 to TRBJ1-6, with unresolved D. The CDR3 extends over 12 amino acids. V lost 5 bases and J 7 bases, leaving 6 bases between the germline ends. Germline V gives CDR1 SEHNR, CDR2 FQNEAQ (reference sequence).

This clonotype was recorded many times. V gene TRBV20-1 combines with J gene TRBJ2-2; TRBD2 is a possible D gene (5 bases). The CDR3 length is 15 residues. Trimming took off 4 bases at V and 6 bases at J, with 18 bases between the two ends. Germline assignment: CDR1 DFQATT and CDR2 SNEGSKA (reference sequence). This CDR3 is CSAKALSGRAGELFF. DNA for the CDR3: TGCAGTGCTAAGGCCCTCAGCGGTCGGGCCGGGGAGCTGTTTTTT.

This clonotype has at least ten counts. The CDR3 DNA is TGTGCTAGTGGTTCGACGGACAGTTCCAATGAAAAACTGTTTTTT. It codes for CASGSTDSSNEKLFF. The genes are TRBV12-5 and TRBJ1-4; D is perhaps TRBD1 (6 bases). CDR3 length equals 15 residues. CDR1 and CDR2 (germline): LGHNT, FRNRAP. V dropped 4 bases and J dropped 5 bases, with 14 bases sitting between them.

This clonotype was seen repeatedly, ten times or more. The CDR3 nucleotides read TGCGCCAGCAGCCAAGATAGAGGGGTGGGTGTTACAGATACGCAGTATTTT. Translating gives CASSQDRGVGVTDTQYF. The chain combines TRBV4-3 with TRBJ2-3; D may match TRBD1 or TRBD2 (5 bases each). Germline assignment: CDR1 LGHNA and CDR2 YSLEER. The V gene lost 0 bases and the J gene lost 3 bases, with 16 bases spanning the gap. The CDR3 has 17 residues.

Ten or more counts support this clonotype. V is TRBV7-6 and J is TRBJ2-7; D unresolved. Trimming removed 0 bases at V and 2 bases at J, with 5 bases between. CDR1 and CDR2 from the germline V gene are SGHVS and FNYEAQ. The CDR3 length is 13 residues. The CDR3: CASSLASAYEQYF. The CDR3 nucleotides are TGTGCCAGCAGCTTAGCTTCTGCCTACGAGCAGTACTTC. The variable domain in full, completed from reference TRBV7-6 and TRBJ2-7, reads GAGVSQSPRYKVTKRGQDVALRCDPISGHVSLYWYRQALGQGPEFLTYFNYEAQQDKSGLPNDRFSAERPEGSISTLTIQRTEQRDSAMYRCASSLASAYEQYFGPGTRLTVT.

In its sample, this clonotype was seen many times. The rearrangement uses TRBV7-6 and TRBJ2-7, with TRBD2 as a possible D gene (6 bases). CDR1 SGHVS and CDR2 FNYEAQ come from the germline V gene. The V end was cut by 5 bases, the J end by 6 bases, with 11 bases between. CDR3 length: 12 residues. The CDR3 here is CASSPGTAEQYF. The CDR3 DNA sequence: TGTGCCAGCAGCCCAGGGACTGCCGAGCAGTACTTC.

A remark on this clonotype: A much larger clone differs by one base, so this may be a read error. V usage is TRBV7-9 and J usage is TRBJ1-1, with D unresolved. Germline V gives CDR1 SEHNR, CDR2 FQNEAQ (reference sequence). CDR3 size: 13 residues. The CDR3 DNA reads TGTGCCAGCAGCTTAGGGATTGGCACTGAAGCTTCCTTT. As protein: CASSLGIGTEASF. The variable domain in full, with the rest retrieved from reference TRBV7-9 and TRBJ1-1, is DTGVSQNPRHKITKRGQNVTFRCDPISEHNRLYWYRQTLGQGPEFLTYFQNEAQLEKSRLLSDRFSAERPKGSFSTLEIQRTEQGDSAMYLCASSLGIGTEASFGQGTRLTVV.

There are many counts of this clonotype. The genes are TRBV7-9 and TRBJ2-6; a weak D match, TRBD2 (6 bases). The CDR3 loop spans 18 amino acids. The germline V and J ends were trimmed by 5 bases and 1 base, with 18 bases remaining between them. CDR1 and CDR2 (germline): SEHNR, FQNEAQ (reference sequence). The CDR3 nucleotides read TGTGCCAGCAGCCCACCCGGGGGAGATGTATCTGGGGCCAACGTCCTGACTTTC. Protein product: CASSPPGGDVSGANVLTF.

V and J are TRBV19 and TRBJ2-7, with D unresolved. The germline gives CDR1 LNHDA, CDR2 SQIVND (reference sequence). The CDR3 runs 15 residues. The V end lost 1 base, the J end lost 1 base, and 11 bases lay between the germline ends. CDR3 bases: TGTGCCAGTAGTATAGCTGGCTCCCCGTCCTACGAGCAGTACTTC. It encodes CASSIAGSPSYEQYF.

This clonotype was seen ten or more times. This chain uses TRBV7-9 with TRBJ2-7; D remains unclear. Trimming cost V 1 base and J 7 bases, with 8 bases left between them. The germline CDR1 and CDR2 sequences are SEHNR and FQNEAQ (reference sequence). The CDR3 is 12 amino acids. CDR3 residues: CASSLGPREQYF. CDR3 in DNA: TGTGCCAGCAGCTTAGGCCCCAGGGAGCAGTACTTC. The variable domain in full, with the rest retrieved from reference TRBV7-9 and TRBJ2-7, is DTGVSQNPRHKITKRGQNVTFRCDPISEHNRLYWYRQTLGQGPEFLTYFQNEAQLEKSRLLSDRFSAERPKGSFSTLEIQRTEQGDSAMYLCASSLGPREQYFGPGTRLTVT.

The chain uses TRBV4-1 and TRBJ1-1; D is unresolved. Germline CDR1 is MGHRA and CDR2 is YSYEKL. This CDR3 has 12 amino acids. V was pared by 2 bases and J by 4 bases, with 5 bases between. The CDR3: CASSQPLTEAFF. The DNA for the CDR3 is TGCGCCAGCAGCCAACCCCTCACTGAAGCTTTCTTT.

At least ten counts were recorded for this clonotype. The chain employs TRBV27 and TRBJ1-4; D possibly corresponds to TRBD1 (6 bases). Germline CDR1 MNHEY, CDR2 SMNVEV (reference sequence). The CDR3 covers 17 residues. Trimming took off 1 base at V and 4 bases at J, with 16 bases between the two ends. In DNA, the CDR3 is TGTGCCAGCAGTTTATTGATTCCCGGGACAATTAATGAAAAACTGTTTTTT. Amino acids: CASSLLIPGTINEKLFF.

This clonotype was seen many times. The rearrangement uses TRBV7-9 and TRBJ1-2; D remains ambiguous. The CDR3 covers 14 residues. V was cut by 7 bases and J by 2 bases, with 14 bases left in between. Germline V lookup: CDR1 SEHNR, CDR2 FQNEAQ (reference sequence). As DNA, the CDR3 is TGTGCCAGCACCCTAAGTACCGCCAACTATGGCTACACCTTC. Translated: CASTLSTANYGYTF.

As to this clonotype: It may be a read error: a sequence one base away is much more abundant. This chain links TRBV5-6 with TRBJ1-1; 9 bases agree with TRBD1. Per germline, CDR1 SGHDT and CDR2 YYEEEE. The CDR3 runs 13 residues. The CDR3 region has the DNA TGTGCCAGCAGCAGGACAGGGGCGTCTGAAGCTTACTTT. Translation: CASSRTGASEAYF. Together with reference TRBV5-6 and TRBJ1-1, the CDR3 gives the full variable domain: DAGVTQSPTHLIKTRGQQVTLRCSPKSGHDTVSWYQQALGQGPQFIFQYYEEEERQRGNFPDRFSGHQFPNYSSELNVNALLLGDSALYLCASSRTGASEAYFGQGTRLTVV.

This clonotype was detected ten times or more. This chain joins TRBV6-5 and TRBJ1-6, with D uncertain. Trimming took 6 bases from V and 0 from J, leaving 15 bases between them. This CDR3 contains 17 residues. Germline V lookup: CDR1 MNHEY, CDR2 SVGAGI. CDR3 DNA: TGTGCCAGCAGACCGGGCCCACAACTCTCCTATAATTCACCCCTCCACTTT. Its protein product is CASRPGPQLSYNSPLHF.

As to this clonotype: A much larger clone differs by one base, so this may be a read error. In nucleotides, the CDR3 is TGTACCAGCATGAGGTTAGATACGCAGTATTTT. Translation gives CTSMRLDTQYF. The chain links TRBV12-3 or TRBV12-4 to TRBJ2-3; no definite D call. The CDR3 is made up of 11 amino acids.

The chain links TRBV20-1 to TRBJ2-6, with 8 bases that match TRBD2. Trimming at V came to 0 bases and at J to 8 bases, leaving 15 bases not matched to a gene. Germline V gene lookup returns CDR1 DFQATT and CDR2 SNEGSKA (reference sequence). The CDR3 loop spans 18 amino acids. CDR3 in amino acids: CSARDREGTYLGTNVLTF. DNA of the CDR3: TGCAGTGCTAGAGATCGGGAGGGTACCTATCTGGGGACCAACGTCCTGACTTTC.

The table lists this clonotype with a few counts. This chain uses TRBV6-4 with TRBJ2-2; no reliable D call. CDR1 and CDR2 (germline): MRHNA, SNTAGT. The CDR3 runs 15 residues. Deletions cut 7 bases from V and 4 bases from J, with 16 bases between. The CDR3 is CASIMAVKSTGELFF. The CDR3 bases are TGTGCCAGCATTATGGCGGTAAAATCCACCGGGGAGCTGTTTTTT.

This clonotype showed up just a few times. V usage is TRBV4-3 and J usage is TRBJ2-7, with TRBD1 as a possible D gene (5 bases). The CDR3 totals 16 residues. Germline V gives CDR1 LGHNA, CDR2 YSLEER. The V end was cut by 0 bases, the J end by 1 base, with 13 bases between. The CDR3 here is CASSQDLQEDSYEQYF. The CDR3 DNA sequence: TGCGCCAGCAGCCAAGATCTACAGGAAGATTCCTACGAGCAGTACTTC.

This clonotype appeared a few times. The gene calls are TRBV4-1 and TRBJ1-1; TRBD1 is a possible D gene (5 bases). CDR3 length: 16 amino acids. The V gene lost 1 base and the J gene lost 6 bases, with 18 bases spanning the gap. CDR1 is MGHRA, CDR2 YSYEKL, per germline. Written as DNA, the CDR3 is TGCGCCAGCAGCCAAGGGCGAGCTTTGGGGACCGCTGAAGCTTTCTTT. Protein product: CASSQGRALGTAEAFF.

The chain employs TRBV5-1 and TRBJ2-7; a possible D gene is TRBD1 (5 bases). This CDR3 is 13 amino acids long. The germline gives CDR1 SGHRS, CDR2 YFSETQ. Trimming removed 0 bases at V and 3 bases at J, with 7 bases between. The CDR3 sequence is CASSLARDYEQYF. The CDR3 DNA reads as TGCGCCAGCAGCTTGGCCAGGGACTACGAGCAGTACTTC.